Below are 20 T cell receptor beta chains sequenced from a single sample in a study of PD-1 blockade in classical Hodgkin lymphoma. Described time point: newly diagnosed, previously untreated cHL patient sample. CD8+ T cell isolation from thawed PBMCs was performed by magnetic negative selection. Profiling relied on immunoSEQ multiplex PCR, and the TCRdb table lists in-frame clones only, not all of them. The sample has 23,000 or so clones; around 87% are singletons. The specimen sequenced was CD8+ T cells from blood. All receptors derive from a human donor with classical Hodgkin lymphoma.

The V gene is TRBV19, the J gene TRBJ1-6; TRBD1 matches 9 bases. J was trimmed by 7 bases and V by 5 bases; bases with no gene match: 12. CDR1 and CDR2 from the germline V gene are LNHDA and SQIVND (reference sequence). The CDR3 extends over 17 amino acids. For the CDR3, the DNA is TGTGCCAGTAGTGACTTATCCGGGACAGGGATCAATTCACCCCTCCACTTT. This encodes CASSDLSGTGINSPLHF.

The V gene is TRBV28, the J gene TRBJ2-7; 8 bases are shared with TRBD2. The CDR3 covers 15 residues. The trim removed 1 base at V and 6 bases at J, leaving 8 bases unmatched. Germline V gene sequence: CDR1 MDHEN, CDR2 SYDVKM. CDR3 region: CASSLYGLAGGEQYF. In DNA form, the CDR3 reads TGTGCCAGCAGTTTATATGGCCTAGCGGGCGGCGAGCAGTACTTC.

V gene TRBV5-8 combines with J gene TRBJ1-2; D is possibly TRBD1 (6 bases). The length of the CDR3 is 14 residues. V lost 5 bases, J lost 5 bases, and 16 bases lay in between. Looked up from germline, CDR1 is SGHTS and CDR2 is YDEGEE. The CDR3 nucleotides are TGTGCCAGCAGTTCACACAGGGCGGAGTATGGCTACACCTTC. Residues: CASSSHRAEYGYTF.

The CDR3 region has the DNA TGCAGCGTGCAGATGAACACTGAAGCTTTCTTT. This sequence encodes CSVQMNTEAFF. This chain links TRBV29-1 with TRBJ1-1; D uncertain. This CDR3 is built from 11 residues. V gave up 6 bases and J gave up 0 bases, with 5 bases separating them. CDR1 SQVTM and CDR2 ANQGSEA come from the germline V gene.

The chain combines TRBV5-1 with TRBJ1-1; the D is unclear. The CDR3 totals 14 residues. The V gene lost 4 bases and the J gene lost 0 bases, with 10 bases spanning the gap. In germline, CDR1 is SGHRS, CDR2 YFSETQ. CDR3 bases: TGCGCCAGCAGCACACGGACGGTGAACACTGAAGCTTTCTTT. Encoded protein: CASSTRTVNTEAFF.

In its sample, this clone was seen once. The rearrangement joins TRBV7-9 to TRBJ2-4; D gene ambiguous. This CDR3 contains 12 residues. The V gene lost 1 base and the J gene lost 16 bases, with 14 bases spanning the gap. The germline gives CDR1 SEHNR, CDR2 FQNEAQ (reference sequence). CDR3 DNA: TGTGCCAGCAGCTTAGGTACCGACAAGGTATACTTC. Protein: CASSLGTDKVYF.

The chain is built from TRBV19 and TRBJ2-5; a possible D gene is TRBD2 (5 bases). The CDR3 consists of 14 residues. Germline-derived CDR1 and CDR2 are LNHDA and SQIVND (reference sequence). Trimming removed 3 bases from V and 7 bases from J, with 15 bases in between. The CDR3 DNA reads as TGTGCCAGTAGTATGGGGTCCCCCCGGGGGACCCAGTACTTC. This translates into CASSMGSPRGTQYF.

The J gene is TRBJ1-1, the V gene TRBV7-9, with a tentative D call TRBD1 (5 bases). The CDR3 loop spans 15 amino acids. V was cut by 5 bases and J by 9 bases, with 22 bases left in between. Germline-derived CDR1 and CDR2 are SEHNR and FQNEAQ (reference sequence). The CDR3 here is CASSGKSDSYLKAFF. CDR3 bases: TGTGCCAGCAGCGGAAAGTCAGACAGTTATCTGAAAGCTTTCTTT.

This chain links TRBV27 with TRBJ1-1; D gene ambiguous. Trimming left V 3 bases short and J 4 bases short, with 6 bases between. Per germline, CDR1 MNHEY and CDR2 SMNVEV (reference sequence). This CDR3 has 12 residues. CDR3 sequence reads: CASSFRGTEAFF. In nucleotides, the CDR3 is TGTGCCAGCAGTTTCCGGGGCACTGAAGCTTTCTTT.

The J gene is TRBJ1-4, the V gene TRBV9; D remains ambiguous. CDR1 is SGDLS and CDR2 is YYNGEE in the germline V gene. This CDR3 spans 14 amino acids. The ends were cut back, 4 bases at V and 6 bases at J, with 13 bases in the middle. The CDR3 region is CASSPEHGDEKLFF. In nucleotides, the CDR3 is TGTGCCAGCAGCCCAGAACACGGGGATGAAAAACTGTTTTTT.

CDR3 DNA sequence: TGTGCCAGCAGCTTGCTTAGGACAGTTGGCTACACCTTC. Protein: CASSLLRTVGYTF. The chain links TRBV5-6 to TRBJ1-2; D is perhaps TRBD1 (6 bases). Trimming took 1 base from V and 7 from J, leaving 11 bases between them. This CDR3 region has 13 residues. Germline lookup yields CDR1 SGHDT and CDR2 YYEEEE.

This clone was observed a single time. The chain combines TRBV18 with TRBJ2-2; perhaps TRBD1 as D (6 bases). The CDR3 is 15 residues long. V was pared by 2 bases and J by 5 bases, with 12 bases between. Germline V gene sequence: CDR1 KGHSH, CDR2 LQKENI. In nucleotides, the CDR3 is TGTGCCAGCTCACCAAGGCCAGGGGATACCGGGGAGCTGTTTTTT. It encodes CASSPRPGDTGELFF.

The V and J genes are TRBV29-1 and TRBJ2-1; D is possibly TRBD2 (5 bases). Trimming took off 6 bases at V and 7 bases at J, with 10 bases between the two ends. Germline CDR1 reads SQVTM; CDR2 reads ANQGSEA. The CDR3 consists of 11 residues. The CDR3 DNA reads TGCAGCGTGAGGGCAGGAAATGAGCAGTTCTTC. Translation gives CSVRAGNEQFF.

The CDR3 loop is CASGFTADRVEPLHF. CDR3 coding DNA: TGTGCCAGCGGCTTCACCGCGGACAGGGTAGAACCCCTCCACTTT. The chain couples TRBV6-1 to TRBJ1-6; TRBD1 agrees at 8 bases. The CDR3 consists of 15 residues. Germline CDR1 MNHNS, CDR2 SASEGT. The V gene end was trimmed by 8 bases and the J gene end by 12 bases; junction bases not matched to a gene: 15.

This chain connects TRBV4-3 to TRBJ2-5; D not resolved. CDR1 and CDR2 (germline): LGHNA, YSLEER. V lost 1 base and J 5 bases, leaving 11 bases between the germline ends. The CDR3 loop spans 14 amino acids. CDR3 sequence reads: CASSQGAHEETQYF. The CDR3 DNA is TGCGCCAGCAGCCAAGGAGCTCATGAGGAGACCCAGTACTTC.

This chain links TRBV4-2 with TRBJ2-7, with 10 bases that match TRBD2. The CDR3 is 16 amino acids. V shed 1 base and J 5 bases; nucleotides not matched to a gene: 8. Germline CDR1 reads LGHNA; CDR2 reads YNFKEQ. The CDR3 here is CASSQVGAGGPDEQYF. CDR3 in DNA: TGTGCCAGCAGCCAAGTGGGAGCGGGGGGGCCTGACGAGCAGTACTTC.

V and J are TRBV5-4 and TRBJ1-4; no clear D. There are 14 residues in the CDR3. Germline lookup yields CDR1 SGHNT and CDR2 YYREEE (reference sequence). Trimming cost V 3 bases and J 0 bases, with 6 bases left between them. This CDR3 is CASSSTATNEKLFF. The CDR3 DNA reads TGTGCCAGCAGCTCGACGGCAACTAATGAAAAACTGTTTTTT. The full variable domain, rest sourced from reference TRBV5-4 and TRBJ1-4, is ETGVTQSPTHLIKTRGQQVTLRCSSQSGHNTVSWYQQALGQGPQFIFQYYREEENGRGNFPPRFSGLQFPNYSSELNVNALELDDSALYLCASSSTATNEKLFFGSGTQLSVL.

The chain combines TRBV5-1 with TRBJ1-2, with D unclear. V gave up 4 bases and J gave up 2 bases, with 15 bases separating them. The CDR3 spans 15 residues. CDR1 and CDR2 from the germline V gene are SGHRS and YFSETQ. CDR3 region: CASSLGGTVNYGYTF. The CDR3 nucleotides are TGCGCCAGCAGCCTTGGTGGTACGGTGAACTATGGCTACACCTTC.

The J gene is TRBJ2-7, the V gene TRBV19; 9 bases agree with TRBD1. The CDR3 has 14 amino acids. Germline CDR1 LNHDA, CDR2 SQIVND (reference sequence). V dropped 3 bases and J dropped 2; count of bases not matched to a gene: 2. The CDR3 sequence: CASSMGQGPYEQYF. The CDR3 DNA reads as TGTGCCAGTAGTATGGGACAGGGTCCCTACGAGCAGTACTTC.

The genes are TRBV6-1 and TRBJ2-7; maybe TRBD1 (6 bases). The V gene's germline CDR1 is MNHNS and CDR2 SASEGT. The CDR3 runs to 14 residues. V was cut by 4 bases and J by 4 bases, with 14 bases left in between. This chain's CDR3 is CASSGNREPYEQYF. The CDR3 DNA reads as TGTGCCAGCAGTGGAAACAGGGAACCTTACGAGCAGTACTTC.